The next 18 T cell receptor beta chains were all read from a single sample in a study of T cells in Graves' hyperthyroidism and ophthalmopathy. TCR beta CDR3 region amplification was performed from RNA transcripts. The study used the HTBI primer set for a first-round RT-PCR of the TCR CDR3. A single record per CDR3 protein comes from TCRdb applying MiXCR to the multiplex PCR reads. The sample yields a few hundred thousand distinct CDR3 sequences, about a sixth seen once. The sample was blood. The origin of the receptors is a woman under 30 with Graves' hyperthyroidism.

This clonotype was recorded many times. V gene TRBV27 combines with J gene TRBJ2-1; D not resolved. This CDR3 is 13 amino acids long. The V end was cut by 5 bases, the J end by 2 bases, with 7 bases between. The germline CDR1 and CDR2 sequences are MNHEY and SMNVEV (reference sequence). The CDR3 DNA reads TGTGCCAGCAGTGTCCTGCCCTACAATGAGCAGTTCTTC. Amino acids: CASSVLPYNEQFF.

This clonotype appeared many times. This sequence joins TRBV3-1 and TRBJ2-5, with D perhaps matching TRBD1 (6 bases). The V gene lost 10 bases and the J gene lost 3 bases, with 9 bases spanning the gap. CDR3 length: 11 amino acids. Germline V CDR1 and CDR2: LGHDT, YNNKEL (reference sequence). CDR3 nucleotide sequence: TGTGCCACTTACAGGGAAGAGACCCAGTACTTC. This translates into CATYREETQYF.

The table lists this clonotype with a few counts. A much larger clone is a single base away; this may be a read error. The chain combines TRBV30 with TRBJ2-7; D unclear. Germline CDR1 is GTSNPN and CDR2 is SVGIG (reference sequence). Trimming cost V 5 bases and J 7 bases, with 12 bases left between them. The CDR3 consists of 11 residues. DNA for the CDR3: TGTGCCTGGCGTGCCGGAGAGGAGCAGTACTTC. Residues: CAWRAGEEQYF.

In this sample, this clonotype turned up once. The chain has TRBV11-1 and TRBJ1-1, with a possible D match to TRBD1 (5 bases). This CDR3 region has 14 residues. V lost 6 bases and J lost 4, with 15 bases in between. The germline V gene has CDR1 SGHAT and CDR2 FQDESV (reference sequence). CDR3 region: CASSNLGAFTEAFF. In nucleotides, the CDR3 is TGTGCCAGCAGTAATCTCGGGGCCTTCACTGAAGCTTTCTTT.

The gene calls are TRBV6-1 and TRBJ2-1; D gene ambiguous. CDR3 length: 15 amino acids. Germline V gives CDR1 MNHNS, CDR2 SASEGT. The V end was cut by 4 bases, the J end by 8 bases, with 18 bases between. CDR3 sequence reads: CASSGPEGSIDEQFF. The CDR3 coding sequence is TGTGCCAGCAGTGGTCCAGAAGGTAGCATCGATGAGCAGTTCTTC.

This clonotype was detected only a few times. The chain combines TRBV9 with TRBJ2-4, with 9 bases aligning to TRBD1. Germline assignment: CDR1 SGDLS and CDR2 YYNGEE. Trimming removed 3 bases from V and 7 bases from J; junction bases left unmatched: 5. This CDR3 has 14 amino acids. CDR3: CASSEGQGSNIQYF. The CDR3 coding sequence is TGTGCCAGCAGCGAGGGACAGGGAAGCAACATTCAGTACTTC.

The rearrangement uses TRBV12-3 or TRBV12-4 and TRBJ1-1, with D perhaps TRBD1 (6 bases). The CDR3 extends over 13 amino acids. Trimming took off 7 bases at V and 1 base at J, with 10 bases between the two ends. As DNA, the CDR3 is TGTGCCAGCACCGGAGGGGGGAACACTGAAGCTTTCTTT. It encodes CASTGGGNTEAFF.

The chain has TRBV12-3 or TRBV12-4 and TRBJ2-5, with D perhaps assigned TRBD1 or TRBD2 (7 bases each). V gave up 6 bases and J gave up 5 bases, with 16 bases separating them. The CDR3 runs to 14 residues. DNA for the CDR3: TGTGCCAGCAGGAACCACAGGGGAGGGGAGACCCAGTACTTC. Encoded protein: CASRNHRGGETQYF.

This clonotype was recorded at least ten times. The chain carries TRBV11-2 and TRBJ2-6; D ambiguous. Trimming removed 3 bases at V and 4 bases at J, with 16 bases between. Germline V lookup: CDR1 SGHAT, CDR2 FQNNGV. The CDR3 has 17 amino acids. The CDR3, as DNA: TGTGCCAGCAGCTTGGCTCGAATAGAATCCGGGGCCAACGTCCTGACTTTC. Protein product: CASSLARIESGANVLTF.

Only a few counts were recorded for this clonotype. The chain couples TRBV19 to TRBJ1-2; 8 bases line up with TRBD1. The CDR3 is 14 residues long. The germline V gene has CDR1 LNHDA and CDR2 SQIVND (reference sequence). V gave up 1 base and J gave up 2 bases; unmatched junction bases: 0. CDR3 DNA: TGTGCCAGTAGTATAGGGACAGGGAACTATGGCTACACCTTC. This translates into CASSIGTGNYGYTF. The whole variable domain, remainder taken from reference TRBV19 and TRBJ1-2, is DGGITQSPKYLFRKEGQNVTLSCEQNLNHDAMYWYRQDPGQGLRLIYYSQIVNDFQKGDIAEGYSVSREKKESFPLTVTSAQKNPTAFYLCASSIGTGNYGYTFGSGTRLTVV.

Notes on this clonotype: Since a much larger clone is just one base distant, this may be a read error. The V and J genes are TRBV3-1 and TRBJ2-7, with unresolved D. CDR1 and CDR2 from the germline V gene are LGHDT and YNNKEL (reference sequence). The CDR3 is made up of 14 amino acids. This chain's CDR3 is CAGSPLLLWDEQYF. In DNA form, the CDR3 reads TGTGCCGGCAGCCCGCTACTTCTCTGGGACGAGCAGTACTTC.

This clonotype was detected only a few times. The chain is built from TRBV12-3 or TRBV12-4 and TRBJ1-1; 8 bases are shared with TRBD1. This CDR3 is 12 amino acids long. J gave up 5 bases and V 7 bases, and 3 bases lay outside the gene matches. DNA of the CDR3: TGTGCCAGCATTCAGGGGGCTACTGAAGCTTTCTTT. Translating it yields CASIQGATEAFF.

This clonotype was detected many times. V usage is TRBV12-3 or TRBV12-4 and J usage is TRBJ2-6; the D is unclear. The CDR3 loop spans 13 amino acids. Trimming pared 4 bases from V and 0 bases from J, leaving 1 base between. In nucleotides, the CDR3 is TGTGCCAGCAGTTACTCTGGGGCCAACGTCCTGACTTTC. Amino acid sequence: CASSYSGANVLTF.

This clonotype was seen many times. The rearrangement links TRBV2 to TRBJ1-2; no definite D call. V lost 7 bases to trimming and J lost 4 bases, with 7 bases between them. The CDR3 has 11 residues. CDR1 and CDR2 from the germline V gene are SNHLY and FYNNEI. In DNA, the CDR3 is TGTGCCAGCAAATCGGGCTATGGCTACACCTTC. It translates to CASKSGYGYTF.

This clonotype has at least ten counts. V gene TRBV6-1 combines with J gene TRBJ1-2; no definite D call. V lost 7 bases to trimming and J lost 5 bases, with 14 bases between them. The CDR3 runs 13 residues. Germline-derived CDR1 and CDR2 are MNHNS and SASEGT. CDR3: CASKTAPIYGYTF. Here the CDR3 DNA reads TGTGCCAGCAAAACTGCACCTATATATGGCTACACCTTC.

This clonotype has a count of ten or more. The chain couples TRBV7-6 to TRBJ2-3; D gene ambiguous. CDR3 size: 15 residues. Germline CDR1 and CDR2: SGHVS and FNYEAQ. V lost 1 base to trimming and J lost 2 bases, with 10 bases between them. CDR3 region: CASSLVTPTTDTQYF. The CDR3 coding sequence is TGTGCCAGCAGCTTAGTGACCCCTACCACAGATACGCAGTATTTT.

This clonotype appeared a few times. V gene TRBV25-1 combines with J gene TRBJ1-5; D may be TRBD1 (5 bases). Trimming shortened V by 8 bases and J by 2 bases, and 13 bases separated the two germline ends. This CDR3 spans 14 amino acids. CDR1 and CDR2 (germline): MGHDK, SYGVNS. CDR3 sequence (DNA): TGTGCCAGCTCAGGGTTTGACCGCAATCAGCCCCAGCATTTT. Its protein product is CASSGFDRNQPQHF. The full variable domain, completed using reference TRBV25-1 and TRBJ1-5, is EADIYQTPRYLVIGTGKKITLECSQTMGHDKMYWYQQDPGMELHLIHYSYGVNSTEKGDLSSESTVSRIRTEHFPLTLESARPSHTSQYLCASSGFDRNQPQHFGDGTRLSIL.

This clonotype was picked up many times. The chain carries TRBV11-2 and TRBJ2-3, with a possible D match to TRBD2 (6 bases). The germline V gene encodes CDR1 SGHAT and CDR2 FQNNGV. V lost 6 bases and J lost 0, with 13 bases in between. The CDR3 has 15 residues. The CDR3 DNA sequence: TGTGCCAGCAGGATTCTAGCGCAGAGCACAGATACGCAGTATTTT. This sequence encodes CASRILAQSTDTQYF.